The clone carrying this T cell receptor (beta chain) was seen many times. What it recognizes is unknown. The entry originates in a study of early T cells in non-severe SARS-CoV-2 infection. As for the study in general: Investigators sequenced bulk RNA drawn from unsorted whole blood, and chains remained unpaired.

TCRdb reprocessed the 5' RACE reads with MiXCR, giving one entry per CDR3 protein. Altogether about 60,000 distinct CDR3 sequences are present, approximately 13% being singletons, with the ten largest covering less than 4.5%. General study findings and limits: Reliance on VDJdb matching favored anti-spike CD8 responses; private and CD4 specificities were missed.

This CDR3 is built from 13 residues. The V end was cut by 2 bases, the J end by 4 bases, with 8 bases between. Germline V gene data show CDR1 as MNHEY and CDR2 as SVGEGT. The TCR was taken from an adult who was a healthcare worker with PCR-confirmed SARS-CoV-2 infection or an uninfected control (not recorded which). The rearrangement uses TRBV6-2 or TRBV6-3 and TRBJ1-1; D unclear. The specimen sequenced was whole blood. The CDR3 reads CASSYGGPTEAFF. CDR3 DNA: TGTGCCAGCAGTTACGGCGGGCCCACTGAAGCTTTCTTT.